This entry is about one T cell receptor beta chain. The antigen is unknown. The sample has other DNA sequences that encode this CDR3 too. The data stem from a study of PD-1 blockade in mismatch repair-deficient tumors. For the study at large: Patients had fewer than 15 mismatch repair-deficient cancer types and were previously treated and progressing. Study-wide results and caveats: Tumor-resident clones, often absent from pretreatment blood, expanded after pembrolizumab and then contracted.

This CDR3 contains 12 residues. Trimming at V came to 6 bases and at J to 8 bases, leaving 5 bases not matched to a gene. Germline V gives CDR1 SQVTM, CDR2 ANQGSEA. Clones were sequenced by immunoSEQ multiplex PCR, and TCRdb holds only the in-frame ones, with some missing. The table records roughly 120,000 clones, roughly 90% of them present only once. Mismatch repair deficiency was confirmed in all patients, by PCR or immunohistochemistry. TCR sequencing covered a few patients who responded to pembrolizumab. This chain connects TRBV29-1 to TRBJ1-2, with TRBD1 identical over 11 bases. The receptor's source is an adult with mismatch repair-deficient cancer. The source material was peripheral blood, sampled about 17 months after starting pembrolizumab. CDR3 bases: TGCAGCGTGGCCGGGACAGGGGGGGGCTACACCTTC. Its protein is CSVAGTGGGYTF. The full variable domain, rest sourced from reference TRBV29-1 and TRBJ1-2, is SAVISQKPSRDICQRGTSLTIQCQVDSQVTMMFWYRQQPGQSLTLIATANQGSEATYESGFVIDKFPISRPNLTFSTLTVSNMSPEDSSIYLCSVAGTGGGYTFGSGTRLTVV.